A single TCR beta chain is shown here with its context. Its antigen is not identified. The data originate from a study of immune evolution from preneoplasia to lung adenocarcinoma. Study-level results: Normal lung had the highest top T cell clone frequencies.

Looked up from germline, CDR1 is LNHDA and CDR2 is SQIVND (reference sequence). Deletions cut 8 bases from V and 4 bases from J, with 14 bases between. This CDR3 spans 13 amino acids. Method: immunoSEQ multiplex PCR; TCRdb's copy keeps in-frame clones and lacks some. There are 4,200 or so clones in the sample; roughly 80% occur only once, and roughly 15% lies in the top ten. This TCR was recovered from a person aged 50 to 70 with lung adenocarcinoma. The chain recombines TRBV19 with TRBJ1-2, with D possibly being TRBD1 (5 bases). Specimen: FFPE normal lung tissue adjacent to the tumor. CDR3 residues: CASYNRDLYGYTF. For the CDR3, the DNA is TGTGCCAGTTACAACCGGGACCTCTATGGCTACACCTTC.